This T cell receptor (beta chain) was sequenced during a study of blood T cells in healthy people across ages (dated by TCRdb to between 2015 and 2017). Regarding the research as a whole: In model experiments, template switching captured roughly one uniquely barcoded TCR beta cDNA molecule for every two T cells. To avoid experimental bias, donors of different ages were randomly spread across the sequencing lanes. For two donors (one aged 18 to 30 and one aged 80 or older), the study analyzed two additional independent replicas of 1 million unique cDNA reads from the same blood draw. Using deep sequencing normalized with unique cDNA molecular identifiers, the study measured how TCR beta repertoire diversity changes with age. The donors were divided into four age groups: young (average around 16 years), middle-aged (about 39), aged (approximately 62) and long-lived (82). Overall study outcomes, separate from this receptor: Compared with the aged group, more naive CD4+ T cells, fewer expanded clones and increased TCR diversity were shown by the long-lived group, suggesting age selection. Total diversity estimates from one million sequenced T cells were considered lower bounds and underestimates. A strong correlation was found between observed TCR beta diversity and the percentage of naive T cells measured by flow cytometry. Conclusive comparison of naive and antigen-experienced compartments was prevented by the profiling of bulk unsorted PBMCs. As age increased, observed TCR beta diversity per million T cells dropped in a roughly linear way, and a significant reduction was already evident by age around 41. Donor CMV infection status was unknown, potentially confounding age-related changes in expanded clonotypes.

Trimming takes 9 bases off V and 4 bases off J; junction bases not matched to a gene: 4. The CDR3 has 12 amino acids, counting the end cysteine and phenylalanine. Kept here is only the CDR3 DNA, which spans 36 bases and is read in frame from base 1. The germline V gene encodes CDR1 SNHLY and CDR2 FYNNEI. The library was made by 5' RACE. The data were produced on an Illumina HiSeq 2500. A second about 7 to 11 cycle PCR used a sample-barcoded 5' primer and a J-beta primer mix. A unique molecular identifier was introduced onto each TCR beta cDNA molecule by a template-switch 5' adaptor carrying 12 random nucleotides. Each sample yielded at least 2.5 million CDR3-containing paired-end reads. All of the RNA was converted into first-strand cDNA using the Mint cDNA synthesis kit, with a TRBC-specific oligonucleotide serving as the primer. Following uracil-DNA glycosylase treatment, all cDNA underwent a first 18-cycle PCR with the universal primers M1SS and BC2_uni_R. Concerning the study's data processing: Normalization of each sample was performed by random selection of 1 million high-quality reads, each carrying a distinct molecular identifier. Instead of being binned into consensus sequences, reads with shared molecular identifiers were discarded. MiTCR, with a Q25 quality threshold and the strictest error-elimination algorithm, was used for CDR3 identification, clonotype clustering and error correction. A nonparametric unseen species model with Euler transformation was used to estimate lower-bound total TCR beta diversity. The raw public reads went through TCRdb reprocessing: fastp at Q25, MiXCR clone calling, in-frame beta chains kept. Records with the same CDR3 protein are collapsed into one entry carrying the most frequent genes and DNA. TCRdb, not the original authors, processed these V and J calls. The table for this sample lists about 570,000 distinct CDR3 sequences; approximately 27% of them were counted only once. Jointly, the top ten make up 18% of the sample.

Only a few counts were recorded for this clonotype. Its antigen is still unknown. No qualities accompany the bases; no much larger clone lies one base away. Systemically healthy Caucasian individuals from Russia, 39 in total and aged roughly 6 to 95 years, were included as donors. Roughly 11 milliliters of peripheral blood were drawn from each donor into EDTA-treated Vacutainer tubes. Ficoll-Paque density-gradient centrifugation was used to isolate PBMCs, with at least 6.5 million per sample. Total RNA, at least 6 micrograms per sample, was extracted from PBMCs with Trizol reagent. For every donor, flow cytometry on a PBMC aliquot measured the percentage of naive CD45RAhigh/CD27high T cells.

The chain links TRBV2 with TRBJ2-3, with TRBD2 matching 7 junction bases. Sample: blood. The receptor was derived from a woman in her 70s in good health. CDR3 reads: CASGGVPDTQYF. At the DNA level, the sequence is TGTGCCAGTGGGGGGGTGCCAGATACGCAGTATTTT. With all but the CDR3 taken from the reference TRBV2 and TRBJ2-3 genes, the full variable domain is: EPEVTQTPSHQVTQMGQEVILRCVPISNHLYFYWYRQILGQKVEFLVSFYNNEISEKSEIFDDQFSVERPDGSNFTLKIRSTKLEDSAMYFCASGGVPDTQYFGPGTRLTVL.